The clone carrying this TCR beta chain was observed a handful of times. Time point here: newly diagnosed GD, antithyroid drugs for less than 3 months. PBMC RNA was the source of the TCR library. These data belong to a study of regulatory T cells in long-lasting Graves disease. Across the whole study: Those Graves' patients who were newly diagnosed had been on antithyroid drugs under 3 months.

Construction of the TCR beta libraries employed iRepertoire HTBI primers in conjunction with Arm-PCR of CDR3 regions. TCRdb ran MiXCR on the multiplex PCR reads and lists one entry per CDR3 protein. The sample has around 500,000 distinct CDR3 sequences; roughly 14% are singletons. These data are also associated with another study on T cells in Graves' hyperthyroidism and ophthalmopathy.

The material was peripheral blood mononuclear cells (PBMCs), obtained at new diagnosis, from a patient treated with antithyroid drugs. The clonotype comes from a man younger than 40 with Graves disease.

The CDR3 is CASSPSDPSNSPLHF. The DNA for the CDR3 is TGTGCCAGCAGCCCCTCGGATCCCAGCAATTCACCCCTCCACTTT. J is TRBJ1-6 and V is TRBV9; D not certain. Trimming left V 4 bases short and J 7 bases short, with 15 bases between. This CDR3 is built from 15 residues. CDR1 SGDLS and CDR2 YYNGEE come from the germline V gene.